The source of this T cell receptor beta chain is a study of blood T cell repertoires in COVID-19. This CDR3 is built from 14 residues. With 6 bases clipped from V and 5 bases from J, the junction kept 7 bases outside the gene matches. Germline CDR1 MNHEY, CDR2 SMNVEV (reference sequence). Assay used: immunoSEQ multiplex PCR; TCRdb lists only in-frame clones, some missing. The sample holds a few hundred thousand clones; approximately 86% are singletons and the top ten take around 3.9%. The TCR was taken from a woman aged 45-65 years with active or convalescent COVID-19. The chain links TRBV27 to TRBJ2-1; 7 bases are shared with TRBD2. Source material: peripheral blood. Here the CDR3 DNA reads TGTGCCAGCAGCTCCGGACTAGGGAACAATGAGCAGTTCTTC. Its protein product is CASSSGLGNNEQFF.